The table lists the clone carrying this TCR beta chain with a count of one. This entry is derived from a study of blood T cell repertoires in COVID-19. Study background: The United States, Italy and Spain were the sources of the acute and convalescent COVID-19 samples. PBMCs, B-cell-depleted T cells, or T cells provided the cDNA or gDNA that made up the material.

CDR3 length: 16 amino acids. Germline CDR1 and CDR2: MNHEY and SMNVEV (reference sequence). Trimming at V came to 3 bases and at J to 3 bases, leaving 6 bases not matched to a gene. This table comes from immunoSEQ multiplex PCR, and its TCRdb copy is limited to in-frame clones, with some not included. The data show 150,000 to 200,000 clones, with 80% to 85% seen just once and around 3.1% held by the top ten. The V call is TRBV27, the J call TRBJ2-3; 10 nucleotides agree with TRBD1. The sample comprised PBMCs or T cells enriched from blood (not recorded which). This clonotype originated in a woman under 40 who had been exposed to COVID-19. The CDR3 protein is CASSFGQGGWTDTQYF. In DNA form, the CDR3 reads TGTGCCAGCAGTTTCGGACAGGGGGGATGGACAGATACGCAGTATTTT.